This is a list of T cell receptor beta chains from one sample in a study of beta chain features in type 1 diabetes. Assay used: immunoSEQ multiplex PCR; TCRdb lists only in-frame clones, some missing. The data show 250,000 or so clones, with 27% seen just once and 3.5% to 4% held by the top ten. The specimen sequenced was central memory CD4+ T cells from blood. These TCRs come from a man aged 30-40 years in good health. Both conserved end residues are part of each CDR3. A D gene is named only where the DNA matches it firmly. Size values are once, few and many counts, or a class for expanded clones, and some rows have none.

V: TRBV29-1; D: NA; size: NA; J: TRBJ1-4; DNA: TGCAGCGTTGCGTCCGGGGGCGATGAAAAACTGTTTTTT; CDR3: CSVASGGDEKLFF
V: TRBV14; D: TRBD1; size: NA; J: TRBJ2-3; DNA: TGTGCCAGCAGCCCCTCCGGGACAGGGGCGGGCGCAGATACGCAGTATTTT; CDR3: CASSPSGTGAGADTQYF
V: TRBV29-1; D: NA; size: NA; J: TRBJ1-2; DNA: TGCAGCGTTGGTAGCCCGCTCGGGGATGGCTACACCTTC; CDR3: CSVGSPLGDGYTF
V: TRBV28; D: TRBD2; size: NA; J: TRBJ2-5; DNA: TGTGCCATCGGGACTAGCGGGGAAGGGGGGACCCAGTACTTC; CDR3: CAIGTSGEGGTQYF
V: TRBV9; D: NA; size: once; J: TRBJ2-3; DNA: TGTGCCAGCAGCCCCGGAGTGACAGATACGCAGTATTTT; CDR3: CASSPGVTDTQYF
V: TRBV30; D: TRBD2; size: NA; J: TRBJ2-1; DNA: TGTGCCTCATCGGCTAGCGGGAGGGCCGTTGAGCAGTTCTTC; CDR3: CASSASGRAVEQFF
V: TRBV2; D: NA; size: few; J: TRBJ2-7; DNA: TGTGCCAGCAGTAGACGGGAGCCCAACGAGCAGTACTTC; CDR3: CASSRREPNEQYF
V: TRBV5-1; D: NA; size: few; J: TRBJ2-3; DNA: TGCGCCAGCAGCTTGGGTACCAGCACAGATACGCAGTATTTT; CDR3: CASSLGTSTDTQYF
V: TRBV7-2; D: NA; size: few; J: TRBJ1-2; DNA: TGTGCCAGCAGCTTAGCGCGGGGGGCAAACTATGGCTACACCTTC; CDR3: CASSLARGANYGYTF
V: TRBV29-1; D: TRBD1; size: NA; J: TRBJ1-1; DNA: TGCAGCGTCTCTCACCGACAGGGTCGGAAAACTGAAGCTTTCTTT; CDR3: CSVSHRQGRKTEAFF
V: TRBV30; D: NA; size: few; J: TRBJ2-2; DNA: TGTGCCTGGAGTGTACCCTACGTTGGCAACACCGGGGAGCTGTTTTTT; CDR3: CAWSVPYVGNTGELFF
V: TRBV20-1; D: NA; size: few; J: TRBJ2-3; DNA: TGCAGTGCTAGTTTCACAGATACGCAGTATTTT; CDR3: CSASFTDTQYF
V: TRBV10-2; D: NA; size: few; J: TRBJ1-4; DNA: TGCGCCAGCAGGACCGGGACCACGATGGGAAAACTGTTTTTT; CDR3: CASRTGTTMGKLFF
V: TRBV11-2; D: TRBD2; size: NA; J: TRBJ2-3; DNA: TGTGCCAGCAGCTTAGCTGCGTGGGTGTCTAGCGGGCACACAGATACGCAGTATTTT; CDR3: CASSLAAWVSSGHTDTQYF